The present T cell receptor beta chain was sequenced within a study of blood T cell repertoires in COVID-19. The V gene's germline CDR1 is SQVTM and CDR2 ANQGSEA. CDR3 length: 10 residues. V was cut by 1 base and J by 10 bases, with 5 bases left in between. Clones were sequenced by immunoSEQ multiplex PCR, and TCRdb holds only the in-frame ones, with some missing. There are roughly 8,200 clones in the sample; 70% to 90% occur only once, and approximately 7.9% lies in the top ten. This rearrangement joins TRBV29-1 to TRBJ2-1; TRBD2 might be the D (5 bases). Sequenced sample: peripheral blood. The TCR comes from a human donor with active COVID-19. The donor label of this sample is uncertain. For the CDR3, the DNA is TGCAGCGTTGAAGGAGGGGAGCAGTTCTTC. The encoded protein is CSVEGGEQFF.